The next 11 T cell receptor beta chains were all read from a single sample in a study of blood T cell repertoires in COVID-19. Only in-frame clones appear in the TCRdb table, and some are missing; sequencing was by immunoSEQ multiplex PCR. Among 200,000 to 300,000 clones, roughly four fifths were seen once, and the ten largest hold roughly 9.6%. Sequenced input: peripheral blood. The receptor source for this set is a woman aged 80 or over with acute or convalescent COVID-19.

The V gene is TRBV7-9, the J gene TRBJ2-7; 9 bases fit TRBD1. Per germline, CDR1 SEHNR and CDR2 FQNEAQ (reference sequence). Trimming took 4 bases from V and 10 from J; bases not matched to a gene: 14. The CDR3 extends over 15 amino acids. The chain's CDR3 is CASSSQPGQGYKQYF. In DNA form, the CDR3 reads TGTGCCAGCAGCTCTCAACCGGGACAGGGATACAAACAGTACTTC.

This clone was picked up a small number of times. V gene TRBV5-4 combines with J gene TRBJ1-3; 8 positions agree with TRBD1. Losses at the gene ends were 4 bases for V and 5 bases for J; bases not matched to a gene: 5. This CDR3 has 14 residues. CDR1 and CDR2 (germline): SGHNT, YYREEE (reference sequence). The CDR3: CASSEGQGRNTIYF. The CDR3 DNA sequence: TGTGCCAGCAGCGAAGGACAGGGCAGAAACACCATATATTTT.

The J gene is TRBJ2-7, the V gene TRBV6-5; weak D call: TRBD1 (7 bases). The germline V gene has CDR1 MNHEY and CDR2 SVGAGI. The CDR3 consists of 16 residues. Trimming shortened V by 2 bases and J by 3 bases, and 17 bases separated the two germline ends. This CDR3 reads CASSYTRQGGHYEQYF. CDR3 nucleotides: TGTGCCAGCAGTTACACCCGACAGGGAGGACACTACGAGCAGTACTTC.

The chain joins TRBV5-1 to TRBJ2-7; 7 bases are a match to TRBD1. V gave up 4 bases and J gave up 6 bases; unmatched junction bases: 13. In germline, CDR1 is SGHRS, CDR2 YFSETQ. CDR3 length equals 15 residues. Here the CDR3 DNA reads TGCGCCAGCAGCCCCAACTTTGACAGGGAGTCCGAGCAGTACTTC. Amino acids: CASSPNFDRESEQYF.

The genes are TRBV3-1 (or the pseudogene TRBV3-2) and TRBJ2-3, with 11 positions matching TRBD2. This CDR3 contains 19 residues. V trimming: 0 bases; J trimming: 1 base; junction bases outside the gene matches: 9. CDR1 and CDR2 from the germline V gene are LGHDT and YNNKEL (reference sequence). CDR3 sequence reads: CASSQEGVAGGHGTDTQYF. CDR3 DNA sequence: TGTGCCAGCAGCCAAGAGGGCGTAGCGGGGGGGCATGGCACAGATACGCAGTATTTT.

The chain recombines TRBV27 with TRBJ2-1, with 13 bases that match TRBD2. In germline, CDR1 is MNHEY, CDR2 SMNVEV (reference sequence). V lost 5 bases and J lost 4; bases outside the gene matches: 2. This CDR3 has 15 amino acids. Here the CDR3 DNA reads TGTGCCAGCAGTAAGACTAGCGGGGGGTACAATGAGCAGTTCTTC. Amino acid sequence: CASSKTSGGYNEQFF.

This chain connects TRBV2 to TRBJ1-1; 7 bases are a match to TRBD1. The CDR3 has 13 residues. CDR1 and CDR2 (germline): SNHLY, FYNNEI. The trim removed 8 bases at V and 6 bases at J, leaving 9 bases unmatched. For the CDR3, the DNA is TGTGCCAGCTTGCGGACAGGAGGATCTGAAGCTTTCTTT. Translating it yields CASLRTGGSEAFF.

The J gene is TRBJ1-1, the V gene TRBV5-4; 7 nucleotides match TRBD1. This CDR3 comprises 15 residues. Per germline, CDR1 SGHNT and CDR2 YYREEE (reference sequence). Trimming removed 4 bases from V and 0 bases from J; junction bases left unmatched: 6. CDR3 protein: CASSPRQGMNTEAFF. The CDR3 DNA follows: TGTGCCAGCAGCCCTCGACAGGGCATGAACACTGAAGCTTTCTTT.

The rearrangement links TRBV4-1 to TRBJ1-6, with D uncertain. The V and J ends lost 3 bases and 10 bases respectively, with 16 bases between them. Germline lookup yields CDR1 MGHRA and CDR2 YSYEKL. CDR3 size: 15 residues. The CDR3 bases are TGCGCCAGCAGCCACTCGGAGACGGCTAAATCACCCCTCCACTTT. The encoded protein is CASSHSETAKSPLHF.

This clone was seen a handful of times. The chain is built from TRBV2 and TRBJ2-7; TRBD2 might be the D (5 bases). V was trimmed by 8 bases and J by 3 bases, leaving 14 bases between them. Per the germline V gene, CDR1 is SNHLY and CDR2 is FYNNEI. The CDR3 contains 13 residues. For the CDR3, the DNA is TGTGCCAGCCGAAGAGGGAAGGACTACGAGCAGTACTTC. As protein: CASRRGKDYEQYF.

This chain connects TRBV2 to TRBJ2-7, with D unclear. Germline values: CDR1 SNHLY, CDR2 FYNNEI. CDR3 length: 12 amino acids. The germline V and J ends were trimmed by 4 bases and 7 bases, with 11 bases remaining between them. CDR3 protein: CASSGLEWEQYF. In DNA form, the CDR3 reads TGTGCCAGCAGTGGTCTAGAGTGGGAGCAGTACTTC. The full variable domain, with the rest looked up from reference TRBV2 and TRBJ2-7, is EPEVTQTPSHQVTQMGQEVILRCVPISNHLYFYWYRQILGQKVEFLVSFYNNEISEKSEIFDDQFSVERPDGSNFTLKIRSTKLEDSAMYFCASSGLEWEQYFGPGTRLTVT.